This TCR beta chain originates from a study of blood T cells in healthy people across ages. Study as a whole: Per every two T cells, about one barcoded beta molecule was captured by template switching.

Primed by a sample-barcoded 5' primer and a J-beta primer mix, a second PCR proceeded for about 6 to 11 cycles. One entry per CDR3 protein, called by TCRdb with MiXCR from the 5' RACE reads. The data show roughly 700,000 distinct CDR3 sequences, with about a third seen just once and roughly 14% held by the top ten. In the case of this clonotype: Its antigen is not known.

Germline CDR1 is DFQATT and CDR2 is SNEGSKA (reference sequence). Trimming removed 0 bases at V and 6 bases at J, with 15 bases between. This CDR3 contains 15 residues. Study outcomes and limitations: Researchers deemed the diversity estimates from one million T cells underestimates. Because sorting was not performed, PBMCs prevented conclusive naive versus antigen-experienced comparison.

Material for sequencing was blood. V and J are TRBV20-1 and TRBJ2-1; tentatively, D is TRBD2 (5 bases). The TCR sequence derives from a woman of 80 years or more in good health. The CDR3 region has the DNA TGCAGTGCTAGAGATCAGCCCCGGGGTAGCAATGAGCAGTTCTTC. It translates to CSARDQPRGSNEQFF.